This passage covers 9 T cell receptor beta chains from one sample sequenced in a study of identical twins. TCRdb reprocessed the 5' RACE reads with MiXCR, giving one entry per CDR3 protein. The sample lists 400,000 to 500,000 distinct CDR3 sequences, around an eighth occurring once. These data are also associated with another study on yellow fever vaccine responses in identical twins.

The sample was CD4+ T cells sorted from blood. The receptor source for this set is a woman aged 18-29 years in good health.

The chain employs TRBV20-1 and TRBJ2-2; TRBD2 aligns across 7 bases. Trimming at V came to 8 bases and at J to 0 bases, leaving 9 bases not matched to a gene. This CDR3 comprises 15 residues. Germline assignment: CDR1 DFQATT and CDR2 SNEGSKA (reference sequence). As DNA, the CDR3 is TGCAGTCGCCGTCCTAGCGGCTCGAACACCGGGGAGCTGTTTTTT. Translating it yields CSRRPSGSNTGELFF.

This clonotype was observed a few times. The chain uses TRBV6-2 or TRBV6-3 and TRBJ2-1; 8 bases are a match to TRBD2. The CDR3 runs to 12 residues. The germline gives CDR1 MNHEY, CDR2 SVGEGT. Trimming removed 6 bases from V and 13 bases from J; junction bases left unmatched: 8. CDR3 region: CASSNSGNQQFF. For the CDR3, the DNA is TGTGCCAGCAGCAATAGCGGGAACCAACAGTTCTTC.

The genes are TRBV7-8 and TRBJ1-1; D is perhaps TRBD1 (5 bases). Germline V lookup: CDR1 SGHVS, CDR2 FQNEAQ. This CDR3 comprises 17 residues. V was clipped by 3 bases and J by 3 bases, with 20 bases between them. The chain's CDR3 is CASSFPSGTGSDTEAFF. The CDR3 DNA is TGTGCCAGCAGCTTCCCGTCCGGGACGGGCTCTGACACTGAAGCTTTCTTT. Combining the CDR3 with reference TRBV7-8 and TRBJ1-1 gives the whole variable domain GAGVSQSPRYKVAKRGQDVALRCDPISGHVSLFWYQQALGQGPEFLTYFQNEAQLDKSGLPSDRFFAERPEGSVSTLKIQRTQQEDSAVYLCASSFPSGTGSDTEAFFGQGTRLTVV.

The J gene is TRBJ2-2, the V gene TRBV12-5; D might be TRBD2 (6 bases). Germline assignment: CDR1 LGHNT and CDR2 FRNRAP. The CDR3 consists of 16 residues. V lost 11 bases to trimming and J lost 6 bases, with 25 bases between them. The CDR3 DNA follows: TGTGCTCGACGAATCACCCGGGACTGCGGGGCCGGGGAGCTGTTTTTT. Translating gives CARRITRDCGAGELFF.

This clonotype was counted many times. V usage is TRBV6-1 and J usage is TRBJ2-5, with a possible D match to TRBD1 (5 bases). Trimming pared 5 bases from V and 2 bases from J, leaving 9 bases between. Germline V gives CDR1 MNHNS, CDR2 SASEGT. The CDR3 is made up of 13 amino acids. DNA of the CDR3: TGTGCCAGCAGTCGAGACAGACAAGAGACCCAGTACTTC. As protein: CASSRDRQETQYF.

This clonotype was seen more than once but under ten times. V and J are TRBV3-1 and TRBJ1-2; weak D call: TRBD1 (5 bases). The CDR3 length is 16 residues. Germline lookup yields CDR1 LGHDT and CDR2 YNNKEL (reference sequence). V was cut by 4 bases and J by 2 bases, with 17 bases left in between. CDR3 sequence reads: CASSLDSGLRNYGYTF. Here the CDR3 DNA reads TGTGCCAGCAGCCTAGATTCGGGACTCAGGAACTATGGCTACACCTTC.

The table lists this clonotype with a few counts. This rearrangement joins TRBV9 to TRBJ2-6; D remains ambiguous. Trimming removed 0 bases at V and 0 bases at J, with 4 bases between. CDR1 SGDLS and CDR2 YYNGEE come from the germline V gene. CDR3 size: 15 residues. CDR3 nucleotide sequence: TGTGCCAGCAGCGTAGACAACTCTGGGGCCAACGTCCTGACTTTC. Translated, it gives CASSVDNSGANVLTF.

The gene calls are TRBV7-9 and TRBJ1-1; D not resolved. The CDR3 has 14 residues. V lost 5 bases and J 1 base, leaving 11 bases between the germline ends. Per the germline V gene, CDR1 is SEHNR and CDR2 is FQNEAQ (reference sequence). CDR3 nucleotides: TGTGCCAGCAGCCCCCGGACGGAGAACACTGAAGCTTTCTTT. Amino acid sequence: CASSPRTENTEAFF. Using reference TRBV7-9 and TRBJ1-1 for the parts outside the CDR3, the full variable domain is DTGVSQNPRHKITKRGQNVTFRCDPISEHNRLYWYRQTLGQGPEFLTYFQNEAQLEKSRLLSDRFSAERPKGSFSTLEIQRTEQGDSAMYLCASSPRTENTEAFFGQGTRLTVV.

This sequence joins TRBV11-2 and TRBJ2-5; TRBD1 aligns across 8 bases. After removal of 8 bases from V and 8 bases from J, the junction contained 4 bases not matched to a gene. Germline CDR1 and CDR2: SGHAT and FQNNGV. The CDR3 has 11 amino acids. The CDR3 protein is CASGGQGTQYF. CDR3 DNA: TGTGCCAGCGGCGGACAGGGAACCCAGTACTTC.